The rows below give T cell receptor beta chains drawn from one sample of a study of blood T cell repertoires in COVID-19. The assay was immunoSEQ multiplex PCR, and TCRdb's table has in-frame clones only and misses some. The table includes about 160,000 clones, about 86% detected once. The sequencing input was peripheral blood. Receptors were obtained from an older man with acute or convalescent COVID-19. The CDR3 runs from the conserved cysteine through the conserved F or W. D genes are given only for firm matches. Size is omitted from some rows. Given values are once, few, many or a class for expanded clones.

>18|few|TRBD1|TRBV9|TRBJ2-6
TGTGCCAGCAGCCCCCGGGACAGGGTTCTCTCTGGGGCCAACGTCCTGACTTTC
CASSPRDRVLSGANVLTF
>18|once|TRBD2|TRBV7-2|TRBJ2-2
TGTGCCAGCAGCCCGCATCTTAGCGGGAGAGGGGGGACCGGGGAGCTGTTTTTT
CASSPHLSGRGGTGELFF
>12|-|-|TRBV28|TRBJ2-7
TGTGCCAGCACAGGTTCCTCCTACGAGCAGTACTTC
CASTGSSYEQYF
>15|once|TRBD2|TRBV24-1|TRBJ2-3
TGTGCCACCAGTGAAACTAGCGGACCCACAGATACGCAGTATTTT
CATSETSGPTDTQYF
>17|-|-|TRBV7-2|TRBJ1-4
TGTGCCAGCAGCCCGAGGGGGGGACCTGCAACTAATGAAAAACTGTTTTTT
CASSPRGGPATNEKLFF
>12|-|-|TRBV28|TRBJ2-1
TGTGCCAGCAGTCTCTCCTACAATGAGCAGTTCTTC
CASSLSYNEQFF
>14|-|-|TRBV19|TRBJ2-5
TGTGCCAGTAGTATCGCGGCGGATCAAGAGACCCAGTACTTC
CASSIAADQETQYF
>12|once|-|TRBV7-2|TRBJ1-2
TGTGCCAGCAGCCTATCACAGGGTGGCTACACCTTC
CASSLSQGGYTF
>14|-|TRBD2|TRBV7-2|TRBJ2-7
TGTGCCAGCAGCCGTAGCGGGACAAGGTACGAGCAGTACTTC
CASSRSGTRYEQYF
>15|-|TRBD2|TRBV19|TRBJ2-1
TGTGCCAGTAGTCGCCGGGAGGGATCCTACAATGAGCAGTTCTTC
CASSRREGSYNEQFF
>15|-|-|TRBV4-2|TRBJ1-1
TGTGCCAGCAGCCGAGAGGGCCACGGGGACACTGAAGCTTTCTTT
CASSREGHGDTEAFF
>14|few|TRBD1|TRBV28|TRBJ1-5
TGTGCCACCGCCCAGGACAGGGGCAATCAGCCCCAGCATTTT
CATAQDRGNQPQHF
>14|-|TRBD1|TRBV2|TRBJ1-6
TGTGCCAGCAGAACCGGGACAGCTAATTCACCCCTCCACTTT
CASRTGTANSPLHF
>19|-|TRBD2|TRBV6-2/TRBV6-3|TRBJ2-2
TGTGCCAGCAGTACCTCCACCCTAGCGGGAGGGCAATTAACCGGGGAGCTGTTTTTT
CASSTSTLAGGQLTGELFF
>16|-|-|TRBV19|TRBJ1-5
TGTGCCAGTAGTAAAAAGGGGCAGATAAGCAATCAGCCCCAGCATTTT
CASSKKGQISNQPQHF
>13|once|TRBD2|TRBV18|TRBJ2-7
TGTGCCAGCTCACCATCGGGAGGTTACGAGCAGTACTTC
CASSPSGGYEQYF
>15|once|-|TRBV9|TRBJ1-1
TGTGCCAGCAGCGTAGTTCCGGGGTGGAACACTGAAGCTTTCTTT
CASSVVPGWNTEAFF
>15|-|TRBD2|TRBV2|TRBJ2-3
TGTGCCAGCAGTGACAGCGGGAGTAGCACAGATACGCAGTATTTT
CASSDSGSSTDTQYF
>20|-|TRBD2|TRBV19|TRBJ2-5
TGTGCCAGTAGCTTCTTCCGAACCGGGACTAGCGGGAGGGCGACCGAGACCCAGTACTTC
CASSFFRTGTSGRATETQYF
>17|-|-|TRBV9|TRBJ2-1
TGTGCCAGCAGCGGAAAAGGGGGGGACGGCTCCTACAATGAGCAGTTCTTC
CASSGKGGDGSYNEQFF
>16|once|TRBD1|TRBV28|TRBJ1-4
TGTGCCAGCAGTTCACCCCCCGGGACAGGGGGCAGAAAACTGTTTTTT
CASSSPPGTGGRKLFF
>15|-|TRBD1|TRBV3-1/TRBV3-2|TRBJ1-2
TGTGCCAGCAGCCAAGACCTCAACAGGGGTAAGGGCTACACCTTC
CASSQDLNRGKGYTF
>13|once|TRBD2|TRBV29-1|TRBJ2-3
TGCAGCGTTGGCGGGAGTAGCACAGATACGCAGTATTTT
CSVGGSSTDTQYF
>16|-|-|TRBV18|TRBJ2-7
TGTGCCAGCTCACCCCTCCCGGGACTGAGCTCCTACGAGCAGTACTTC
CASSPLPGLSSYEQYF
>14|few|-|TRBV19|TRBJ2-2
TGTGCCAGTGCTACAGGGCGACTTCCCGGGGAGCTGTTTTTT
CASATGRLPGELFF
>15|-|-|TRBV11-2|TRBJ2-6
TGTGCCAGCAGCTTTCGAGTTTCTGGGGCCAACGTCCTGACTTTC
CASSFRVSGANVLTF
>14|-|TRBD2|TRBV27|TRBJ2-5
TGTGCCAGCAGTCCACTAGCGGGAACGGAGACCCAGTACTTC
CASSPLAGTETQYF
>17|-|-|TRBV5-1|TRBJ2-2
TGCGCCAGCAGCTTGGGGGCGACACAGGGTAGCACCGGGGAGCTGTTTTTT
CASSLGATQGSTGELFF
>16|-|TRBD2|TRBV25-1|TRBJ2-1
TGTGCCAGCAGACATGCAGGCTCTCTCGGGAGGAATGAGCAGTTCTTC
CASRHAGSLGRNEQFF
>13|-|-|TRBV21-1|TRBJ2-1
TGTGCCAGCAGCTGGACAGGGGCAAGCGAGCAGTTCTTC
CASSWTGASEQFF
>13|once|-|TRBV19|TRBJ2-1
TGTGCCAGTAGTACTTTCGGGACTCCGGAGCAGTTCTTC
CASSTFGTPEQFF
>16|-|TRBD1|TRBV3-1/TRBV3-2|TRBJ2-1
TGTGCCAGCAGCCAAGATCGGACAGGGGTCCCCAATGAGCAGTTCTTC
CASSQDRTGVPNEQFF
>19|-|TRBD2|TRBV11-2|TRBJ2-4
TGTGCCAGCAGCTCTTTAGCGGGAGTGGCCACGATAGCCAAAAACATTCAGTACTTC
CASSSLAGVATIAKNIQYF
>15|-|TRBD1|TRBV7-6|TRBJ2-5
TGTGCCAGCAGCTCAATCGGGACAGTCCAAGAGACCCAGTACTTC
CASSSIGTVQETQYF
>12|-|TRBD1|TRBV6-5|TRBJ1-1
TGTGCCAGCAGTTACTACACAGGGGAGGCTTTCTTT
CASSYYTGEAFF
>15|-|TRBD2|TRBV25-1|TRBJ2-3
TGTGCCAGCAGTGATTCGGGAGGGCCCGGAGATACGCAGTATTTT
CASSDSGGPGDTQYF
>15|-|-|TRBV5-5|TRBJ1-6
TGTGCCAGCAGTGTCGAGGGGGGGTATAATTCACCCCTCCACTTT
CASSVEGGYNSPLHF
>14|-|TRBD1|TRBV28|TRBJ2-7
TGTGCCAGCCGACGGGACAGGGTGACCTACGAGCAGTACTTC
CASRRDRVTYEQYF
>17|-|TRBD2|TRBV6-1|TRBJ2-3
TGTGCCAGCAGTGCGGGACTAGCGGGATTGGGCACAGATACGCAGTATTTT
CASSAGLAGLGTDTQYF
>18|-|TRBD1|TRBV7-8|TRBJ2-2
TGTGCCAGCAGCTTCATGCGGGCCAGGGGGTTCAACACCGGGGAGCTGTTTTTT
CASSFMRARGFNTGELFF
>13|-|-|TRBV18|TRBJ2-1
TGTGCCAGCTCATCCGGACTGGGCAATGAGCAGTTCTTC
CASSSGLGNEQFF
>21|-|TRBD2|TRBV10-1|TRBJ2-7
TGCGCCAGCAGCTTAGGGACTAGCGGGGTGCCGCCGCTACAAGGGGCCTACGAGCAGTACTTC
CASSLGTSGVPPLQGAYEQYF
>16|-|TRBD1|TRBV5-4|TRBJ2-1
TGTGCCAGCAGCGGGGACAGGGGCGGTACCTACAATGAGCAGTTCTTC
CASSGDRGGTYNEQFF